The present T cell receptor (beta chain) was sequenced within a study of blood T cell repertoires in COVID-19. Study-level information: Samples representing acute and convalescent COVID-19 were sourced from the United States, Italy and Spain. PBMCs, B-cell-depleted T cells, or T cells were the source of the cDNA or gDNA that made up the material.

As processed by the authors: Scientists estimated how many nucleated cells there were by amplifying reference gene primers. Produced via immunoSEQ multiplex PCR; TCRdb's table is partial and in-frame only. That table is the source of V, J and clone size, and D and trimming were worked out from the DNA. This table has around 68,000 clones, about 88% appearing once. This CDR3 region has 14 residues. J was trimmed by 2 bases and V by 2 bases; bases with no gene match: 3. Germline lookup yields CDR1 SGHRS and CDR2 YFSETQ. The source material was peripheral blood. V and J are TRBV5-1 and TRBJ2-7; 8 bases line up with TRBD2. The TCR was taken from a man aged 45 to 65 with active COVID-19. CDR3 DNA: TGCGCCAGCAGCTTAGGTAGCGGGGCCTACGAGCAGTACTTC. Its translation is CASSLGSGAYEQYF.